A single sample is the source of the 18 T cell receptor beta chains below, sequenced in a study of blood T cell repertoires in COVID-19. Using immunoSEQ multiplex PCR, the repertoire was profiled, and TCRdb retains in-frame clones only, with some absent. The table has 150,000 to 200,000 clones, 80% to 85% seen once. Sequenced sample: peripheral blood. Receptors were obtained from a woman aged 70-85 years with COVID-19, enrolled during active disease.

The chain uses TRBV28 and TRBJ1-3, with a possible D match to TRBD1 (6 bases). Germline assignment: CDR1 MDHEN and CDR2 SYDVKM. Trimming took 2 bases from V and 0 from J, leaving 11 bases between them. This CDR3 contains 16 residues. CDR3 sequence: CASSLPQGRSGNTIYF. The CDR3 DNA reads TGTGCCAGCAGTTTACCACAGGGACGCTCTGGAAACACCATATATTTT.

The chain combines TRBV7-2 with TRBJ1-2, with TRBD1 identical over 12 bases. V lost 4 bases, J lost 3 bases, and 9 bases stayed unmatched. This CDR3 has 17 residues. CDR1 is SGHTA and CDR2 is FQGNSA in the germline V gene. CDR3 region: CASSSGQGAGTDYGYTF. For the CDR3, the DNA is TGTGCCAGCAGCTCGGGACAGGGGGCTGGGACCGACTATGGCTACACCTTC.

The chain recombines TRBV7-6 with TRBJ2-5, with 10 bases fitting TRBD2. This CDR3 has 14 residues. Germline CDR1 SGHVS, CDR2 FNYEAQ. The junction had 5 bases not matched to a gene; V was cut back by 1 base and J by 9 bases. The CDR3: CASSLEAAGGSQYF. The CDR3 DNA reads as TGTGCCAGCAGCTTAGAGGCAGCGGGAGGGTCCCAGTACTTC.

The V and J genes are TRBV30 and TRBJ1-1; weak D call: TRBD1 (5 bases). With 0 bases removed from V and 11 bases from J, the gap between germline ends came to 16 bases. CDR1 GTSNPN and CDR2 SVGIG come from the germline V gene (reference sequence). CDR3 length: 13 amino acids. The DNA for the CDR3 is TGTGCCTGGAGTGTAGATTTTCAGGGAAGGGCTTTCTTT. It codes for CAWSVDFQGRAFF.

The chain couples TRBV18 to TRBJ1-5; D remains unclear. Germline CDR1 reads KGHSH; CDR2 reads LQKENI. The V gene lost 2 bases and the J gene lost 5 bases, with 7 bases spanning the gap. The CDR3 runs 13 residues. CDR3 region: CASSPSVDQPQHF. CDR3 DNA: TGTGCCAGCTCACCATCAGTGGATCAGCCCCAGCATTTT.

The J gene is TRBJ1-2, the V gene TRBV6-5; TRBD1 matches at 7 bases. V lost 2 bases, J lost 1 base, and 7 bases stayed unmatched. The germline CDR1 and CDR2 sequences are MNHEY and SVGAGI. The CDR3 runs to 16 residues. The CDR3 DNA follows: TGTGCCAGCAGTTACACCGGACAGGCCCGTAACTATGGCTACACCTTC. Translated: CASSYTGQARNYGYTF.

The chain is built from TRBV27 and TRBJ2-3; 13 positions agree with TRBD2. CDR3 size: 17 residues. The junction had 7 bases not matched to a gene; V was cut back by 3 bases and J by 4 bases. Germline V gene data show CDR1 as MNHEY and CDR2 as SMNVEV (reference sequence). Here the CDR3 reads CASSFRGLAGSADTQYF. The DNA of the CDR3 is TGTGCCAGCAGTTTTAGGGGACTAGCGGGAAGCGCAGATACGCAGTATTTT.

The chain couples TRBV18 to TRBJ1-6; TRBD1 is a possible D gene (6 bases). The CDR3 spans 17 residues. Germline V gene sequence: CDR1 KGHSH, CDR2 LQKENI. Trimming took off 3 bases at V and 0 bases at J, with 12 bases between the two ends. CDR3 nucleotide sequence: TGTGCCAGCTCACCCAGGGGACCAAGCTCCTATAATTCACCCCTCCACTTT. This sequence encodes CASSPRGPSSYNSPLHF.

V and J are TRBV24-1 and TRBJ2-1, with D perhaps matching TRBD2 (5 bases). The CDR3 runs 14 residues. In germline, CDR1 is KGHDR, CDR2 SFDVKD. The germline V and J ends were trimmed by 9 bases and 1 base, with 12 bases remaining between them. As DNA, the CDR3 is TGTGCCACCTCGGAAAGGACTTCCTACAATGAGCAGTTCTTC. As protein: CATSERTSYNEQFF.

This rearrangement joins TRBV7-2 to TRBJ1-6, with D uncertain. The CDR3 loop spans 14 amino acids. Trimming took 3 bases from V and 4 from J, leaving 7 bases between them. Germline CDR1 and CDR2: SGHTA and FQGNSA. CDR3 in amino acids: CASSLRDYNSPLHF. The DNA of the CDR3 is TGTGCCAGCAGCTTGAGGGATTATAATTCACCCCTCCACTTT.

This chain uses TRBV27 with TRBJ1-5; 7 bases line up with TRBD1. The CDR3 contains 15 residues. CDR1 and CDR2 from the germline V gene are MNHEY and SMNVEV (reference sequence). V shed 1 base, J shed 5 bases, and the junction held 5 bases outside the gene matches. The CDR3 sequence is CASSLYGQGDQPQHF. The CDR3 coding sequence is TGTGCCAGCAGTTTATATGGGCAGGGGGATCAGCCCCAGCATTTT.

The rearrangement uses TRBV3-1 (or the pseudogene TRBV3-2) and TRBJ2-7, with D perhaps matching TRBD2 (6 bases). CDR3 length: 11 residues. Trimming took 4 bases from V and 7 from J, leaving 8 bases between them. Germline V gene lookup returns CDR1 LGHDT and CDR2 YNNKEL (reference sequence). The CDR3 DNA reads as TGTGCCAGCAGCCGTGGGGGGGAGCAGTACTTC. It translates to CASSRGGEQYF.

The chain is built from TRBV7-2 and TRBJ2-1, with 8 bases that match TRBD1. V lost 5 bases, J lost 6 bases, and 6 bases stayed unmatched. The CDR3 sequence is 14 residues long. Germline lookup yields CDR1 SGHTA and CDR2 FQGNSA. CDR3 in amino acids: CASSRPGGGNEQFF. The CDR3, as DNA: TGTGCCAGCAGCCGGCCAGGGGGCGGCAATGAGCAGTTCTTC.

The chain employs TRBV7-9 and TRBJ2-3; TRBD2 might be the D (5 bases). Germline V gives CDR1 SEHNR, CDR2 FQNEAQ (reference sequence). CDR3 length: 14 amino acids. The germline V and J ends were trimmed by 7 bases and 1 base, with 12 bases remaining between them. CDR3 sequence reads: CASTLGLGTDTQYF. In nucleotides, the CDR3 is TGTGCCAGCACCCTTGGACTTGGCACAGATACGCAGTATTTT.

The chain links TRBV27 to TRBJ2-5; 11 bases align to TRBD2. Germline values: CDR1 MNHEY, CDR2 SMNVEV (reference sequence). The CDR3 totals 16 residues. The J segment lost 4 bases and the V segment lost 5 bases, leaving 9 bases of the junction unmatched. This CDR3 is CASSPGTSGGSETQYF. CDR3 DNA sequence: TGTGCCAGCAGTCCCGGGACTAGCGGAGGGTCAGAGACCCAGTACTTC.

The chain combines TRBV12-3 or TRBV12-4 with TRBJ2-7; D not certain. This CDR3 spans 13 amino acids. The V gene lost 5 bases and the J gene lost 5 bases, with 13 bases spanning the gap. The CDR3 region has the DNA TGTGCCAGCAGTCGACTCCGTCGAGACGAGCAGTACTTC. This codes for CASSRLRRDEQYF.

The chain recombines TRBV27 with TRBJ2-1; 12 bases line up with TRBD2. CDR3 length equals 17 residues. V was clipped by 4 bases and J by 0 bases; unmatched bases: 4. The germline gives CDR1 MNHEY, CDR2 SMNVEV (reference sequence). The CDR3 is CASSSSGRGSSYNEQFF. The DNA of the CDR3 is TGTGCCAGCAGTTCTAGCGGGAGGGGTAGCTCCTACAATGAGCAGTTCTTC.

The CDR3 sequence: CSVGQGGGTEAFF. As DNA, the CDR3 is TGCAGCGTTGGCCAAGGGGGGGGCACTGAAGCTTTCTTT. The rearrangement uses TRBV29-1 and TRBJ1-1, with D tentatively TRBD1 (6 bases). Germline CDR1 and CDR2: SQVTM and ANQGSEA. V lost 4 bases and J lost 4, with 13 bases in between. The CDR3 totals 13 residues. The entire variable domain, with the rest obtained from reference TRBV29-1 and TRBJ1-1, is as follows: SAVISQKPSRDICQRGTSLTIQCQVDSQVTMMFWYRQQPGQSLTLIATANQGSEATYESGFVIDKFPISRPNLTFSTLTVSNMSPEDSSIYLCSVGQGGGTEAFFGQGTRLTVV.